The 20 T cell receptor beta chains below were found in one sample sequenced in a study of T cells after yellow fever vaccination. TCRdb ran MiXCR on the 5' RACE reads and lists one entry per CDR3 protein. The sample yields 500,000 to 650,000 distinct CDR3 sequences, about 15% seen once. The specimen was PBMCs, collected 5 days after the first yellow fever vaccination. These receptors all come from a man younger than 35 who received the YFV17D yellow fever vaccine.

V usage is TRBV20-1 and J usage is TRBJ2-7; D unclear. The CDR3 is made up of 16 amino acids. The germline CDR1 and CDR2 sequences are DFQATT and SNEGSKA (reference sequence). Between the trimmed V and J ends, which lost 0 bases and 0 bases, there was a span of 15 bases. The CDR3 DNA reads as TGCAGTGCTAGAGAGGTGGGCCGCGGAAGCTCCTACGAGCAGTACTTC. Amino acids: CSAREVGRGSSYEQYF.

The rearrangement uses TRBV7-7 and TRBJ2-7; 8 positions match TRBD1. This CDR3 contains 15 residues. Per the germline V gene, CDR1 is SSHAT and CDR2 is FNYEAQ (reference sequence). In nucleotides, the CDR3 is TGTGCTAGCAGAAATACAGGGGGTAGCTCCTACGAGCAGTACGTC. It specifies CASRNTGGSSYEQYV.

A few counts support this clonotype. This chain's CDR3 is CASSQGPAVNTEAFF. The DNA of the CDR3 is TGTGCCAGCAGCCAAGGGCCGGCCGTGAACACTGAAGCTTTCTTT. The chain carries TRBV3-1 and TRBJ1-1, with unresolved D. This CDR3 is 15 amino acids long. Looked up from germline, CDR1 is LGHDT and CDR2 is YNNKEL (reference sequence). The V end was cut by 1 base, the J end by 0 bases, with 9 bases between.

This clonotype was found a few times. The CDR3 spells CASSVNRGEGYTF. In DNA form, the CDR3 reads TGTGCCAGCAGTGTAAACAGGGGCGAGGGCTACACCTTC. V gene TRBV2 combines with J gene TRBJ1-2; 7 nucleotides align to TRBD1. The CDR3 has 13 residues. CDR1 and CDR2 from the germline V gene are SNHLY and FYNNEI. V was pared by 4 bases and J by 8 bases, with 7 bases of the junction left unmatched.

This clonotype was counted between two and nine times. The chain recombines TRBV4-3 with TRBJ2-1, with 11 bases matching TRBD2. The germline V gene encodes CDR1 LGHNA and CDR2 YSLEER. The CDR3 contains 16 residues. Trimming removed 4 bases from V and 7 bases from J; junction bases left unmatched: 9. The CDR3 nucleotides are TGCGCCAGCAGCCGACAACTAGCGGGGGATGTGAATGAGCAGTTCTTC. Its protein product is CASSRQLAGDVNEQFF.

In DNA, the CDR3 is TGTGCCAGCAGTTTAATGGTGTACAATGAGCAGTTCTTC. This sequence encodes CASSLMVYNEQFF. This rearrangement joins TRBV12-3 or TRBV12-4 to TRBJ2-1; no firm D call. V was pared by 2 bases and J by 4 bases, with 6 bases between. This CDR3 is 13 amino acids long.

This clonotype was seen once. The chain uses TRBV6-5 and TRBJ2-1; TRBD2 might be the D (5 bases). CDR1 is MNHEY, CDR2 SVGAGI, per germline. Trimming took off 6 bases at V and 8 bases at J, with 11 bases between the two ends. This CDR3 has 12 residues. The CDR3 sequence: CASRGVFDEQFF. The CDR3, as DNA: TGTGCCAGCAGGGGAGTTTTCGATGAGCAGTTCTTC.

The sample holds a few counts of this clonotype. The V and J genes are TRBV2 and TRBJ1-6, with D hard to call. V lost 0 bases to trimming and J lost 8 bases, with 5 bases between them. Germline assignment: CDR1 SNHLY and CDR2 FYNNEI. CDR3 length: 13 residues. The CDR3 DNA reads as TGTGCCAGCAGTGAAGCCAGGTATTCACCCCTCCACTTT. Translated: CASSEARYSPLHF.

The chain uses TRBV5-1 and TRBJ2-1, with 7 bases matching TRBD1. The CDR3 is 19 amino acids. Unmatched junction bases numbered 13, after V lost 0 bases and J lost 1 base. Per germline, CDR1 SGHRS and CDR2 YFSETQ. DNA for the CDR3: TGCGCCAGCAGCTTGGTCCTCCCAGGGGGTTTAAGGTCCTACAATGAGCAGTTCTTC. Translated: CASSLVLPGGLRSYNEQFF. The whole variable domain, remainder taken from reference TRBV5-1 and TRBJ2-1, is KAGVTQTPRYLIKTRGQQVTLSCSPISGHRSVSWYQQTPGQGLQFLFEYFSETQRNKGNFPGRFSGRQFSNSRSEMNVSTLELGDSALYLCASSLVLPGGLRSYNEQFFGPGTRLTVL.

This clonotype was observed a few times. The chain links TRBV6-1 to TRBJ2-2; D call uncertain. Trimming stripped 8 bases from V and 4 bases from J, with 17 bases between. The CDR3 length is 15 residues. Germline CDR1 and CDR2: MNHNS and SASEGT. CDR3 sequence: CASASKELSTGELFF. The CDR3 DNA reads TGTGCCAGCGCCTCAAAGGAACTCTCCACCGGGGAGCTGTTTTTT.

The V gene is TRBV6-5, the J gene TRBJ1-6; D gene uncertain. Looked up from germline, CDR1 is MNHEY and CDR2 is SVGAGI. V was clipped by 2 bases and J by 7 bases, with 12 bases between them. The CDR3 loop spans 15 amino acids. The CDR3 loop is CASSYGTPGNSPLHF. The CDR3 DNA reads TGTGCCAGCAGTTACGGAACTCCTGGCAATTCACCCCTCCACTTT.

As DNA, the CDR3 is TGTGCCAGCAGCCAAGGACAGGGGAAGTTCGAAAAACTGTTTTTT. Residues: CASSQGQGKFEKLFF. The chain joins TRBV3-1 to TRBJ1-4; 8 nucleotides align to TRBD1. This CDR3 is 15 amino acids long. Germline loops: CDR1 LGHDT, CDR2 YNNKEL (reference sequence). With V trimmed by 1 base and J by 8 bases, 6 bases remained unmatched.

This clonotype has just a few counts. At one of its ends the junction is not consistent with the germline gene, which may arise from a read error. The rearrangement joins TRBV28 to TRBJ1-2; no definite D call. CDR1 is MDHEN and CDR2 is SYDVKM in the germline V gene. The CDR3 totals 12 residues. CDR3 bases: TGTGCCAGCAAAAACCCGTACCTTGGGCCCGTGTTC. Translated, it gives CASKNPYLGPVF.

The chain links TRBV27 to TRBJ2-2; possibly TRBD2 for D (6 bases). The CDR3 extends over 14 amino acids. From germline, CDR1 is MNHEY and CDR2 SMNVEV (reference sequence). The germline V and J ends were trimmed by 11 bases and 2 bases, with 15 bases remaining between them. CDR3 sequence (DNA): TGTGCCGCCGGGACTGGTAGAAACACCGGGGAGCTGTTTTTT. This sequence encodes CAAGTGRNTGELFF.

Only one count was recorded for this clonotype. V is TRBV9 and J is TRBJ2-3, with 8 bases identical to TRBD2. CDR3 size: 16 residues. From germline, CDR1 is SGDLS and CDR2 YYNGEE. Germline trimming cut 0 bases from V and 8 bases from J; bases unmatched to any gene: 11. CDR3 protein: CASSVAPGGDRGTQYF. The CDR3 coding sequence is TGTGCCAGCAGCGTAGCCCCCGGGGGGGACCGTGGTACGCAGTATTTT.

This clonotype was seen a handful of times. This rearrangement joins TRBV5-1 to TRBJ2-1; 10 bases agree with TRBD1. CDR1 and CDR2 (germline): SGHRS, YFSETQ. The CDR3 loop spans 16 amino acids. Trimming removed 2 bases from V and 7 bases from J; junction bases left unmatched: 9. The CDR3 DNA reads as TGCGCCAGCAGCTTACTACCCCGGACAGGGGGGAATGAGCAGTTCTTC. Its protein is CASSLLPRTGGNEQFF.

The chain links TRBV4-3 to TRBJ2-5; D remains ambiguous. Trimming pared 0 bases from V and 2 bases from J, leaving 7 bases between. CDR1 and CDR2 from the germline V gene are LGHNA and YSLEER. This CDR3 has 14 residues. The CDR3 nucleotides are TGCGCCAGCAGCCAAGATAACTTACAAGAGACCCAGTACTTC. It encodes CASSQDNLQETQYF.

The sample holds many counts of this clonotype. This chain connects TRBV7-2 to TRBJ1-2; possibly TRBD1 for D (5 bases). CDR1 and CDR2 (germline): SGHTA, FQGNSA. The CDR3 is made up of 13 amino acids. Trimming cost V 7 bases and J 3 bases, with 12 bases left between them. CDR3 DNA sequence: TGTGCCAGCAAGGGGTACACAGACTATGGCTACACCTTC. This gives the protein CASKGYTDYGYTF.

This clonotype was detected a few times. V is TRBV6-1 and J is TRBJ2-3, with unresolved D. V lost 4 bases and J 10 bases, leaving 9 bases between the germline ends. The CDR3 sequence is 11 residues long. CDR1 MNHNS and CDR2 SASEGT come from the germline V gene. CDR3 DNA sequence: TGTGCCAGCAGTGGGGAACTCGCGCAGTATTTT. It yields the protein CASSGELAQYF.

The chain has TRBV6-2 or TRBV6-3 and TRBJ2-1; D may match TRBD1 or TRBD2 (5 bases each). This CDR3 has 13 residues. Trimming removed 5 bases at V and 7 bases at J, with 12 bases between. Germline CDR1 MNHEY, CDR2 SVGEGT. The CDR3 protein is CASSRGTLNEQFF. CDR3 DNA: TGTGCCAGCAGTCGAGGGACGCTTAATGAGCAGTTCTTC.